This T cell receptor (beta chain) was observed in a study of T cells in Graves' hyperthyroidism and ophthalmopathy. RNA transcripts gave rise to amplified TCR beta CDR3 regions. RT-PCR in the first round (using the HTBI primer set) targeted the TCR CDR3. TCRdb itself ran the multiplex PCR reads through MiXCR, one entry per CDR3 protein. The table has about 740,000 distinct CDR3 sequences, 11% to 15% seen once; the top ten hold about 10%. Hyperthyroidism had been newly diagnosed in patients aged 18 to 65, and its duration was under 2 months. Uncontrolled infection, other autoimmune disease, pregnancy or lactation led to exclusion. This clonotype was recorded at least ten times. Germline values: CDR1 LGHDT, CDR2 YNNKEL (reference sequence). This CDR3 spans 13 amino acids. V lost 4 bases and J lost 3, with 9 bases in between.

The chain has TRBV3-1 and TRBJ1-2; D unclear. The sample was blood. The clonotype comes from a woman between 18 and 29 years old with Graves' hyperthyroidism. The CDR3 bases are TGTGCCAGCAGCCCCCCGGGCTACTATGGCTACACCTTC. This codes for CASSPPGYYGYTF.